Below are 7 T cell receptor beta chains sequenced from a single sample in a study of technical replicates of blood from a few donors. The method was immunoSEQ multiplex PCR; TCRdb's version includes in-frame clones alone and lacks a portion of them. The profile shows about 75,000 clones, approximately 96% of them singletons. Sequences were obtained from T cells isolated from PBMCs. Receptors originate from a human donor in good health.

The V gene is TRBV4-2, the J gene TRBJ2-2, with 13 bases aligning to TRBD2. The CDR3 is 16 residues long. The V segment lost 0 bases and the J segment 7 bases; nucleotides outside the gene matches: 2. From germline, CDR1 is LGHNA and CDR2 YNFKEQ. CDR3 sequence: CASSQDRTSGSGELFF. The CDR3 bases are TGTGCCAGCAGCCAAGATCGGACTAGCGGGAGCGGGGAGCTGTTTTTT.

The J gene is TRBJ2-3, the V gene TRBV5-1, with D possibly being TRBD1 (5 bases). The CDR3 consists of 14 residues. Germline CDR1 and CDR2: SGHRS and YFSETQ. The germline V and J ends were trimmed by 0 bases and 3 bases, with 8 bases remaining between them. The CDR3, as DNA: TGCGCCAGCAGCTTGGCCCAGGGAACAGATACGCAGTATTTT. This translates into CASSLAQGTDTQYF. Supplemented by reference TRBV5-1 and TRBJ2-3, the full variable domain reads KAGVTQTPRYLIKTRGQQVTLSCSPISGHRSVSWYQQTPGQGLQFLFEYFSETQRNKGNFPGRFSGRQFSNSRSEMNVSTLELGDSALYLCASSLAQGTDTQYFGPGTRLTVL.

The chain carries TRBV19 and TRBJ2-4, with TRBD2 matching 12 bases. The CDR3 has 17 amino acids. The trim removed 6 bases at V and 3 bases at J, leaving 9 bases unmatched. Germline V CDR1 and CDR2: LNHDA, SQIVND (reference sequence). The CDR3 DNA is TGTGCCAGTAGGCTAGCGGGAGGGCCCTCCGGCAAAAACATTCAGTACTTC. Amino acid sequence: CASRLAGGPSGKNIQYF.

The chain couples TRBV9 to TRBJ2-2; D is unresolved. The V and J ends lost 0 bases and 4 bases respectively, with 4 bases between them. In germline, CDR1 is SGDLS, CDR2 YYNGEE. This CDR3 comprises 13 residues. The CDR3 spells CASSVGPTGELFF. The CDR3 DNA sequence: TGTGCCAGCAGCGTAGGGCCCACCGGGGAGCTGTTTTTT.

The chain is built from TRBV5-5 and TRBJ2-2; 12 nucleotides line up with TRBD2. The germline V gene has CDR1 SGHKS and CDR2 YYEKEE (reference sequence). The V and J ends lost 2 bases and 8 bases, in that order; junction bases with no gene match: 4. The CDR3 contains 15 residues. Here the CDR3 reads CASSLEGLAGGELFF. In DNA, the CDR3 is TGTGCCAGCAGCTTAGAAGGACTAGCGGGAGGGGAGCTGTTTTTT.

V usage is TRBV9 and J usage is TRBJ2-1, with 8 nucleotides matching TRBD1. V dropped 2 bases and J dropped 0; count of bases not matched to a gene: 4. The germline gives CDR1 SGDLS, CDR2 YYNGEE. The CDR3 is 16 residues long. This CDR3 is CASSVRDRSSYNEQFF. In DNA, the CDR3 is TGTGCCAGCAGCGTTCGGGACAGGAGCTCCTACAATGAGCAGTTCTTC.

The V and J genes are TRBV5-4 and TRBJ2-7; 8 positions agree with TRBD2. This CDR3 spans 14 amino acids. J lost 6 bases, V lost 4 bases, and 9 bases had no gene match. In germline, CDR1 is SGHNT, CDR2 YYREEE (reference sequence). CDR3 DNA sequence: TGTGCCAGCAGCGTTATCGGGGGGGGGAGCGAGCAGTACTTC. Translated: CASSVIGGGSEQYF.